This T cell receptor beta chain derives from a study of blood T cells in healthy people across ages. V was shortened by 3 bases and J by 2 bases, with 11 bases between the two germline ends. The CDR3 contains 16 residues. Germline V gene data show CDR1 as MGHDK and CDR2 as SYGVNS. PCR was performed a second time for about 6 to 11 cycles using a sample-barcoded 5' primer and a J-beta primer mix. A 12-random-nucleotide template-switch adaptor tagged each cDNA molecule. The study obtained at least 2.5 million CDR3-containing paired-end reads from every sample. TCRdb passed the 5' RACE reads through MiXCR, listing each CDR3 protein once. The data hold some 800,000 distinct CDR3 sequences, with 25% observed a single time. The sample providers were healthy Caucasian people from Russia, aged about 6 to 95. These records were also assigned to another study, of T cells of mothers and their children. That report notes: Second-PCR amplification with M1S added sample barcodes and 2-4 random nucleotides.

Sequencing was performed on blood. V is TRBV25-1 and J is TRBJ1-6; D remains ambiguous. The TCR was taken from a boy aged 10-17 years in good health. The CDR3 spells CASSDHPYTYNSPLHF. The DNA for the CDR3 is TGTGCCAGCAGTGATCACCCATATACCTATAATTCACCCCTCCACTTT.